Described below is a single T cell receptor (beta chain) sequence and its context. The data belong to a study of blood T cell repertoires in COVID-19. Turning to the study itself: Sites in the United States, Italy and Spain provided acute and convalescent COVID-19 samples. From T cells, B-cell-depleted T cells, or PBMCs came the material, which was cDNA or gDNA.

J lost 0 bases, V lost 8 bases, and 6 bases had no gene match. This CDR3 is built from 14 residues. Per the germline V gene, CDR1 is LNHDA and CDR2 is SQIVND (reference sequence). Followed over time, Seattle patients had been enrolled while infection was active. Original analysis: Researchers report that nucleated cell counts were estimated from reference gene primer amplification. Assay: immunoSEQ multiplex PCR; the TCRdb copy retains only in-frame clones and omits some. The V and J calls and clone size come from that table; D and trimming were worked out from the DNA. The sample has 150,000 to 200,000 clones, about 81% seen once; the top ten hold approximately 12%.

This sequence originates from a woman older than 75 with COVID-19, enrolled during active disease. The chain employs TRBV19 and TRBJ1-2; 7 nucleotides agree with TRBD1. Sample: peripheral blood. DNA for the CDR3: TGTGCCAGTGAGGACAGGACTACTAACTATGGCTACACCTTC. Protein: CASEDRTTNYGYTF.